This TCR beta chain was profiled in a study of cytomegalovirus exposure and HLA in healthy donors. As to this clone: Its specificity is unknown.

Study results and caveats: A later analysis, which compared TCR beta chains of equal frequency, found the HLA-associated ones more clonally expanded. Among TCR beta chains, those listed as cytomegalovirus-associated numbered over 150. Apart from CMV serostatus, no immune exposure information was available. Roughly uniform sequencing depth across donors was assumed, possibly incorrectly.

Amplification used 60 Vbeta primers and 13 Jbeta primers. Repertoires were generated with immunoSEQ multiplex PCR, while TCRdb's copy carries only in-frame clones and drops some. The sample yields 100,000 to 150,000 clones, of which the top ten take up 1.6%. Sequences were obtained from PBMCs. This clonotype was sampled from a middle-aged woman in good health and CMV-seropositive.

For the CDR3, the DNA is TGTGCCAGCAGCTCAATAGCGGGAGTAATATACGAGCAGTACTTC. Its translation is CASSSIAGVIYEQYF. The gene calls are TRBV7-2 and TRBJ2-7, with 9 bases lining up with TRBD2. The trim removed 4 bases at V and 4 bases at J, leaving 8 bases unmatched. CDR3 length equals 15 residues. Germline assignment: CDR1 SGHTA and CDR2 FQGNSA.